A single sample is the source of the 17 T cell receptor beta chains below, sequenced in a study of OX40 agonist ivuxolimab in advanced cancers. TCRdb keeps only in-frame clones here, not all; method: immunoSEQ multiplex PCR. Of 30,000 to 35,000 clones listed, about 90% are singletons. The input for sequencing was CD4+ or CD8+ T cells sorted from blood, taken in a trial of the OX40 agonist ivuxolimab. The receptors here all came from an adult with an advanced solid tumor such as melanoma, head and neck, liver or kidney cancer.

The gene calls are TRBV10-2 and TRBJ2-1, with D hard to call. The CDR3 totals 13 residues. In germline, CDR1 is WSHSY, CDR2 SAAADI. V lost 0 bases and J lost 13, with 13 bases in between. The DNA of the CDR3 is TGCGCCAGCAGTGAGTCGGCCGTTAAATTCCAGTTCTTC. Translated: CASSESAVKFQFF.

V usage is TRBV28 and J usage is TRBJ1-6, with D perhaps TRBD1 (6 bases). Trimming stripped 5 bases from V and 6 bases from J, with 11 bases between. CDR3 length equals 14 residues. Per the germline V gene, CDR1 is MDHEN and CDR2 is SYDVKM. In nucleotides, the CDR3 is TGTGCCAGCAGTACAGGGAGTGGTAATTCACCCCTCCACTTT. This codes for CASSTGSGNSPLHF.

The chain uses TRBV5-4 and TRBJ2-5; 7 nucleotides agree with TRBD1. The CDR3 runs 13 residues. J lost 5 bases, V lost 4 bases, and 5 bases had no gene match. Per germline, CDR1 SGHNT and CDR2 YYREEE (reference sequence). For the CDR3, the DNA is TGTGCCAGCAGCAAAGGGGGCGGGGAGACCCAGTACTTC. Amino acid sequence: CASSKGGGETQYF.

The genes are TRBV5-6 and TRBJ2-1, with 11 bases identical to TRBD2. CDR3 length: 16 amino acids. J lost 7 bases, V lost 1 base, and 7 bases had no gene match. Per the germline V gene, CDR1 is SGHDT and CDR2 is YYEEEE. The CDR3 coding sequence is TGTGCCAGCAGCTTGAGGTTTAGCGGGAGGGCAAATGAGCAGTTCTTC. Translation: CASSLRFSGRANEQFF.

Only one count was recorded for this clone. The chain combines TRBV9 with TRBJ2-1; D remains unclear. The germline CDR1 and CDR2 sequences are SGDLS and YYNGEE. The CDR3 consists of 11 residues. With 3 bases removed from V and 5 bases from J, the gap between germline ends came to 3 bases. CDR3 sequence reads: CASSDHNEQFF. In DNA form, the CDR3 reads TGTGCCAGCAGCGACCACAATGAGCAGTTCTTC. Full variable domain (missing parts from reference TRBV9 and TRBJ2-1): DSGVTQTPKHLITATGQRVTLRCSPRSGDLSVYWYQQSLDQGLQFLIQYYNGEERAKGNILERFSAQQFPDLHSELNLSSLELGDSALYFCASSDHNEQFFGPGTRLTVL.

This chain connects TRBV19 to TRBJ2-7; 11 nucleotides agree with TRBD2. V shed 3 bases, J shed 4 bases, and the junction held 5 bases outside the gene matches. Looked up from germline, CDR1 is LNHDA and CDR2 is SQIVND (reference sequence). The CDR3 runs 15 residues. The chain's CDR3 is CASSIGTSGRYEQYF. The CDR3, as DNA: TGTGCCAGTAGTATCGGGACTAGCGGAAGGTACGAGCAGTACTTC.

The count of this clone is one. The gene calls are TRBV29-1 and TRBJ1-2; 7 positions agree with TRBD1. CDR3 size: 13 residues. Germline trimming cut 5 bases from V and 5 bases from J; bases unmatched to any gene: 8. The germline gives CDR1 SQVTM, CDR2 ANQGSEA. CDR3 nucleotide sequence: TGCAGCGTTACCCCCCGACAGGGATATGGCTACACCTTC. This sequence encodes CSVTPRQGYGYTF.

The CDR3 region is CASTHPRLDTEAFF. The CDR3 DNA is TGTGCCAGCACACATCCTAGGTTGGACACTGAAGCTTTCTTT. This rearrangement joins TRBV28 to TRBJ1-1; no reliable D call. Looked up from germline, CDR1 is MDHEN and CDR2 is SYDVKM. The ends were cut back, 7 bases at V and 3 bases at J, with 15 bases in the middle. The CDR3 contains 14 residues.

CDR3 in DNA: TGTGCCAGCAGCTTGGCGGGACTAGCGGGAGGCGAGCCCTACAATGAGCAGTTCTTC. Translating gives CASSLAGLAGGEPYNEQFF. This chain connects TRBV5-4 to TRBJ2-1, with 15 nucleotides matching TRBD2. Germline CDR1 SGHNT, CDR2 YYREEE (reference sequence). The CDR3 extends over 19 amino acids. Trimming at V came to 0 bases and at J to 2 bases, leaving 6 bases not matched to a gene.

V and J are TRBV10-2 and TRBJ2-5; 9 nucleotides line up with TRBD2. The better agreement between TRBJ2-7 and the DNA end casts doubt on the J call. Germline CDR1 is WSHSY and CDR2 is SAAADI. The CDR3 is 15 residues long. Here the CDR3 reads CATGGGTSFSYEQYF. In DNA form, the CDR3 reads TGCGCCACCGGTGGTGGGACTAGCTTCTCCTACGAGCAGTACTTC.

The V and J genes are TRBV6-5 and TRBJ2-3, with D possibly being TRBD2 (6 bases). Between the trimmed V and J ends, which lost 2 bases and 0 bases, there was a span of 6 bases. This CDR3 region has 14 residues. The germline gives CDR1 MNHEY, CDR2 SVGAGI. The chain's CDR3 is CASSYGGSTDTQYF. CDR3 nucleotide sequence: TGTGCCAGCAGTTACGGGGGGAGCACAGATACGCAGTATTTT.

V gene TRBV7-6 combines with J gene TRBJ2-3, with 7 bases fitting TRBD1. This CDR3 comprises 14 residues. Germline V gives CDR1 SGHVS, CDR2 FNYEAQ. Losses at the gene ends were 5 bases for V and 0 bases for J; bases not matched to a gene: 2. CDR3 sequence (DNA): TGTGCCAGCAGCCCGACAGGGAGCACAGATACGCAGTATTTT. Its protein is CASSPTGSTDTQYF.

This clone was counted ten times or more. The chain has TRBV5-6 and TRBJ2-3; 7 bases fit TRBD1. V was clipped by 4 bases and J by 4 bases; unmatched bases: 6. The CDR3 has 14 amino acids. Looked up from germline, CDR1 is SGHDT and CDR2 is YYEEEE. The CDR3 nucleotides read TGTGCCAGCAGCCCAGTCACAGGGGCAGATACGCAGTATTTT. This sequence encodes CASSPVTGADTQYF.

The chain combines TRBV7-2 with TRBJ1-5; tentatively, D is TRBD1 (6 bases). Germline-derived CDR1 and CDR2 are SGHTA and FQGNSA. Between the trimmed V and J ends, which lost 3 bases and 10 bases, there was a span of 16 bases. The CDR3 length is 14 residues. This CDR3 reads CASSFGWTDYPQHF. The CDR3 DNA is TGTGCCAGCAGCTTCGGCTGGACAGACTACCCCCAGCATTTT.

The chain combines TRBV7-8 with TRBJ2-1, with 7 bases identical to TRBD1. CDR3 size: 15 residues. Unmatched junction bases numbered 6, after V lost 5 bases and J lost 2 bases. The V gene's germline CDR1 is SGHVS and CDR2 FQNEAQ. This CDR3 is CASSPQGVAYNEQFF. CDR3 in DNA: TGTGCCAGCAGCCCTCAGGGGGTTGCCTACAATGAGCAGTTCTTC.

Judged by abundance, this clone is medium-sized. The chain carries TRBV7-8 and TRBJ1-2; 8 positions agree with TRBD1. The CDR3 has 14 residues. V lost 3 bases to trimming and J lost 4 bases; unmatched junction nucleotides: 4. Per germline, CDR1 SGHVS and CDR2 FQNEAQ. The CDR3 region is CASSLDREVYGYTF. CDR3 sequence (DNA): TGTGCCAGCAGCTTGGACAGGGAGGTCTATGGCTACACCTTC.

V is TRBV9 and J is TRBJ2-1; D is tentatively TRBD1 or TRBD2 (5 bases each). The V end lost 3 bases, the J end lost 3 bases, and 22 bases lay between the germline ends. This CDR3 is built from 18 residues. Germline CDR1 reads SGDLS; CDR2 reads YYNGEE. In DNA form, the CDR3 reads TGTGCCAGCAGCGCACCCAAATCCGGGACGAAAAACTACAATGAGCAGTTCTTC. Protein sequence: CASSAPKSGTKNYNEQFF.